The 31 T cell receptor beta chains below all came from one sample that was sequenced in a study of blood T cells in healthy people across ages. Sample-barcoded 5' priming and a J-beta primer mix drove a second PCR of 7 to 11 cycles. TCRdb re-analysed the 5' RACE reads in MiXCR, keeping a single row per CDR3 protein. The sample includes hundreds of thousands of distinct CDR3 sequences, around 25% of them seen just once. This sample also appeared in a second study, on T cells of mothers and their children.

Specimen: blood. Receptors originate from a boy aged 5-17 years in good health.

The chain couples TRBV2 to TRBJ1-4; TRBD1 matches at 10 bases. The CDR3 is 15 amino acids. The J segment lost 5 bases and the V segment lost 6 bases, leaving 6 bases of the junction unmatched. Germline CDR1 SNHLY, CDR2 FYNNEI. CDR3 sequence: CASRRDRGGNEKLFF. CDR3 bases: TGTGCCAGCAGGAGGGACAGGGGTGGGAATGAAAAACTGTTTTTT.

The CDR3 nucleotides read TGCAGTGCTAGAATACTACAAAATACGCAGTATTTT. Its protein product is CSARILQNTQYF. The chain joins TRBV20-1 to TRBJ2-3; D is unclear. This CDR3 spans 12 amino acids. Germline V gene data show CDR1 as DFQATT and CDR2 as SNEGSKA (reference sequence). V was pared by 2 bases and J by 7 bases, with 10 bases between.

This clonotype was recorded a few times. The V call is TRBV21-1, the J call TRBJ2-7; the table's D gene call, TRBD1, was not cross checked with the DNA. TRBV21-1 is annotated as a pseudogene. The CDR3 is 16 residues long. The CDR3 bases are TGTGCCAGTAGCCTCCGAAGGAGGGACACCGCCTACGAGCAGTACTTC. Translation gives CASSLRRRDTAYEQYF.

The DNA of the CDR3 is TGCGCCAGCAGCAAAGTGGGAGGGATTCAAGAGACCCAGTACTTC. This sequence encodes CASSKVGGIQETQYF. The rearrangement uses TRBV4-1 and TRBJ2-5; 7 bases are a match to TRBD2. Germline V lookup: CDR1 MGHRA, CDR2 YSYEKL. Trimming cost V 5 bases and J 2 bases; bases outside gene matches: 8. The CDR3 contains 15 residues.

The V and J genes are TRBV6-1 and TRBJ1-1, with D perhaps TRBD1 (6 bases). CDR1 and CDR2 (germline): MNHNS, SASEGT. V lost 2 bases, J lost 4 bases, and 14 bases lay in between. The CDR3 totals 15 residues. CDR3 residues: CASSEYRAVGTEAFF. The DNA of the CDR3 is TGTGCCAGCAGTGAATACAGGGCCGTTGGCACTGAAGCTTTCTTT.

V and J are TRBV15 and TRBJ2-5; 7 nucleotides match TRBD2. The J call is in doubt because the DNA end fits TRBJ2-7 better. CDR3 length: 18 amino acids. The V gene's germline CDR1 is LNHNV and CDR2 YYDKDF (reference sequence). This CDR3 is CATSRDGLSGLTPYEQYF. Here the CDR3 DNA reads TGTGCCACCAGCAGAGATGGATTGTCGGGACTAACCCCCTACGAGCAGTACTTC.

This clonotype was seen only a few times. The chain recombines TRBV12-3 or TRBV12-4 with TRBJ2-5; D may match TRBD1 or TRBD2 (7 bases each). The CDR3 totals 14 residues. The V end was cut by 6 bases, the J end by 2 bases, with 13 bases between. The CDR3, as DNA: TGTGCCAGCAGACCCAGGGGGGGTCAAGAGACCCAGTACTTC. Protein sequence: CASRPRGGQETQYF.

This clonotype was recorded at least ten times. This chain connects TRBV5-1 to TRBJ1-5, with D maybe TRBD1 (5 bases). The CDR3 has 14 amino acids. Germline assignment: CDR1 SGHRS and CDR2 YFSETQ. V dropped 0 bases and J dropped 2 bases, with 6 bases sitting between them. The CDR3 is CASSLEGGNQPQHF. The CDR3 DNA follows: TGCGCCAGCAGCTTGGAAGGGGGCAATCAGCCCCAGCATTTT. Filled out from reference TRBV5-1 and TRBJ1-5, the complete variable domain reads KAGVTQTPRYLIKTRGQQVTLSCSPISGHRSVSWYQQTPGQGLQFLFEYFSETQRNKGNFPGRFSGRQFSNSRSEMNVSTLELGDSALYLCASSLEGGNQPQHFGDGTRLSIL.

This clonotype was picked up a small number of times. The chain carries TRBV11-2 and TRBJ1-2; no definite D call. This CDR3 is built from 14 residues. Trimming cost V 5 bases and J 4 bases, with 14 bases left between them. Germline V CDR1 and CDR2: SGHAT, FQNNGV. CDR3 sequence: CASSPDLVLYGYTF. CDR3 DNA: TGTGCCAGCAGCCCGGACCTTGTCCTCTATGGCTACACCTTC.

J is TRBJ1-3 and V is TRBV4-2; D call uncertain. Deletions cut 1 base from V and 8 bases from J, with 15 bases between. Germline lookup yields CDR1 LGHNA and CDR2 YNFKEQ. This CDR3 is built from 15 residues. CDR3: CASSQGPGFDDTIYF. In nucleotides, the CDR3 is TGTGCCAGCAGCCAAGGCCCGGGCTTTGACGACACCATATATTTT.

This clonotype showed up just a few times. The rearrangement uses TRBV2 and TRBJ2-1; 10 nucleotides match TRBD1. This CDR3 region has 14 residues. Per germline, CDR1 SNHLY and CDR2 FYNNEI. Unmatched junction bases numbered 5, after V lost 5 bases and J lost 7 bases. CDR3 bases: TGTGCCAGCAGTTCCGGGACAGGGGTAAATGAGCAGTTCTTC. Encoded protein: CASSSGTGVNEQFF.

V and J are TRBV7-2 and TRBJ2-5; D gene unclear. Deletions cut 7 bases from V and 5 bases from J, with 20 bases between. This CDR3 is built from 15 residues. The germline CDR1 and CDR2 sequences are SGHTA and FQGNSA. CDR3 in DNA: TGTGCCAGCAACCGAAAGGCTGGGGATGTCGAGACCCAGTACTTC. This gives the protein CASNRKAGDVETQYF.

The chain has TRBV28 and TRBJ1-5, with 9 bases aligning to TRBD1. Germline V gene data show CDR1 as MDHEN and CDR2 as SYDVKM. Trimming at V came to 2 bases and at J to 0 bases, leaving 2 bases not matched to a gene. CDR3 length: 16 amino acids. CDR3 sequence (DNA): TGTGCCAGCAGTTTAAGGACAGGGGCTAGCAATCAGCCCCAGCATTTT. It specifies CASSLRTGASNQPQHF.

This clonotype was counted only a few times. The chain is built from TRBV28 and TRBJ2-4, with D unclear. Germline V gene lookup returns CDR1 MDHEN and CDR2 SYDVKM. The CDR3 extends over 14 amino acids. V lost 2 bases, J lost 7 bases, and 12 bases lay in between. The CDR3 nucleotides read TGTGCCAGCAGTTTAAGTGGCAGTGTGAACATTCAGTACTTC. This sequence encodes CASSLSGSVNIQYF. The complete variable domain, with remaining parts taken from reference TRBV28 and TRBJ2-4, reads DVKVTQSSRYLVKRTGEKVFLECVQDMDHENMFWYRQDPGLGLRLIYFSYDVKMKEKGDIPEGYSVSREKKERFSLILESASTNQTSMYLCASSLSGSVNIQYFGAGTRLSVL.

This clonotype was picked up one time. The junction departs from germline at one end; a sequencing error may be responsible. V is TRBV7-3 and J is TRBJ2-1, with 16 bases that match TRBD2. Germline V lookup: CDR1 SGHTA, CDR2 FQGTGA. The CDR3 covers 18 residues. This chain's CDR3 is CASSLTGGTSGRGNEQFF. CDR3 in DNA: TGTGCCAGCAGCCTAACCGGGGGGACTAGCGGGAGGGGGAATGAGCAGTTCTTC.

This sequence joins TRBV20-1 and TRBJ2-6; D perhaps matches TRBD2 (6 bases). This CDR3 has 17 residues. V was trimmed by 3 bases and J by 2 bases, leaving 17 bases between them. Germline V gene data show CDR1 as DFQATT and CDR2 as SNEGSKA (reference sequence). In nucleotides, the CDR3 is TGCAGTGCTAGCCCCAGGGTAGGGGAGGCTGGGGCCAACGTCCTGACTTTC. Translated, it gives CSASPRVGEAGANVLTF.

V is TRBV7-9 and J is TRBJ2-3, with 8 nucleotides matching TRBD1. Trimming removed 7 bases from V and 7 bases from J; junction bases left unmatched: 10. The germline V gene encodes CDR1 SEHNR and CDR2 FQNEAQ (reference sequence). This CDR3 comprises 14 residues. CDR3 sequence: CASTRDQGANTQYF. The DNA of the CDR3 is TGTGCCAGCACGCGGGATCAGGGGGCAAATACGCAGTATTTT. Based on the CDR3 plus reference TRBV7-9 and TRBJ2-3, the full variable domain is DTGVSQNPRHKITKRGQNVTFRCDPISEHNRLYWYRQTLGQGPEFLTYFQNEAQLEKSRLLSDRFSAERPKGSFSTLEIQRTEQGDSAMYLCASTRDQGANTQYFGPGTRLTVL.

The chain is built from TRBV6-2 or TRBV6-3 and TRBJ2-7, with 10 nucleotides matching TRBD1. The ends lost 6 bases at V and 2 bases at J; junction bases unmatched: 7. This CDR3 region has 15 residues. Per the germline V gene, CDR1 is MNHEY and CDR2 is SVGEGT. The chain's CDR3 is CASSRLGQGAYEQYF. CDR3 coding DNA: TGTGCCAGCAGCCGACTCGGACAGGGGGCCTACGAGCAGTACTTC.

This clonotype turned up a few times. The CDR3 reads CASSQGAALANYGYTF. The CDR3 DNA is TGCGCCAGCAGCCAAGGGGCCGCTCTAGCTAACTATGGCTACACCTTC. V usage is TRBV4-3 and J usage is TRBJ1-2; the D is unclear. Germline CDR1 is LGHNA and CDR2 is YSLEER. The CDR3 runs 16 residues. V dropped 1 base and J dropped 0 bases, with 12 bases sitting between them.

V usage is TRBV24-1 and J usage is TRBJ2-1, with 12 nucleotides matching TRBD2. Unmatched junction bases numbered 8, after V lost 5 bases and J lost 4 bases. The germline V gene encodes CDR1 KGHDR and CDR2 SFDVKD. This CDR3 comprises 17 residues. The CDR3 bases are TGTGCCACCAGTGCATCGACTAGCGGGGGCCGATACAATGAGCAGTTCTTC. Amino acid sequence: CATSASTSGGRYNEQFF.

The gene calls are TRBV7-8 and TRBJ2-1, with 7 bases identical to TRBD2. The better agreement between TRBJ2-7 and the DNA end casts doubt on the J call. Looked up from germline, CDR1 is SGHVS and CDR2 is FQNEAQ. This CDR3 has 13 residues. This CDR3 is CATSSGRDYEQYF. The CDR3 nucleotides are TGTGCCACAAGTAGCGGGCGCGACTACGAGCAGTACTTC.

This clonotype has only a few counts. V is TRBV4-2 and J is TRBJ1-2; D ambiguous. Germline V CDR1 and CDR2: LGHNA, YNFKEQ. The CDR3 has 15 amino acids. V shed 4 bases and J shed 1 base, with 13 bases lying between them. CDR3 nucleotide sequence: TGTGCCAGCAGCCTGGACCCGGGGATTAACTATGGCTACACCTTC. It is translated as CASSLDPGINYGYTF.

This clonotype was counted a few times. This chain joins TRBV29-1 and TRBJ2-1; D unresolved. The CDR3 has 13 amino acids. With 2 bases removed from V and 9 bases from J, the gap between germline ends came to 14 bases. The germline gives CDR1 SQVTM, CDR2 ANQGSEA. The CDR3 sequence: CSVERSGKGEQFF. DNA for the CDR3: TGCAGCGTTGAACGATCAGGAAAGGGTGAGCAGTTCTTC.

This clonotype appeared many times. In DNA, the CDR3 is TGTGCCAGCAGCTTAGAGGGGTACCAAGAGACCCAGTACTTC. This encodes CASSLEGYQETQYF. J is TRBJ2-5 and V is TRBV7-3; either TRBD1 or TRBD2 may fit D (5 bases each). CDR1 SGHTA and CDR2 FQGTGA come from the germline V gene. V was pared by 2 bases and J by 0 bases, with 7 bases between. The CDR3 runs 14 residues.

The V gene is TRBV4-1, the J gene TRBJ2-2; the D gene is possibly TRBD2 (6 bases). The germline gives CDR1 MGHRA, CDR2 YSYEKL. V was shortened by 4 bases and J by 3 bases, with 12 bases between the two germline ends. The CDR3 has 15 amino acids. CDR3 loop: CASSLSGVDTGELFF. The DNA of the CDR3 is TGCGCCAGCAGCCTATCGGGAGTCGACACCGGGGAGCTGTTTTTT.

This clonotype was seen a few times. CDR3 amino acids: CASLGANEGGEQFF. DNA for the CDR3: TGTGCCAGCTTGGGAGCGAACGAGGGGGGTGAGCAGTTCTTC. This sequence joins TRBV6-1 and TRBJ2-1; D tentatively reads TRBD1 or TRBD2 (6 bases each). This CDR3 has 14 amino acids. V shed 8 bases and J shed 9 bases, with 20 bases lying between them. CDR1 and CDR2 (germline): MNHNS, SASEGT.

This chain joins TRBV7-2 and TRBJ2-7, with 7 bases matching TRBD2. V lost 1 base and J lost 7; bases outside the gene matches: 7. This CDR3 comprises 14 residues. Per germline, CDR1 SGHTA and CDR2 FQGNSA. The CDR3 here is CASSLVLADLEQYF. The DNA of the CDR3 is TGTGCCAGCAGCTTAGTCCTAGCGGACCTTGAGCAGTACTTC. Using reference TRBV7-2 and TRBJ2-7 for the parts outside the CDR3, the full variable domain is GAGVSQSPSNKVTEKGKDVELRCDPISGHTALYWYRQSLGQGLEFLIYFQGNSAPDKSGLPSDRFSAERTGGSVSTLTIQRTQQEDSAVYLCASSLVLADLEQYFGPGTRLTVT.

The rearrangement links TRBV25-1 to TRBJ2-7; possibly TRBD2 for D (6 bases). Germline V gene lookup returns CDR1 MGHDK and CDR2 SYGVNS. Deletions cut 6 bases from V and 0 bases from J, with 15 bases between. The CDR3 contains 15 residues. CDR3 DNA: TGTGCCAGCAGCAACCCGGCGGGGAACTCCTACGAGCAGTACTTC. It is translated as CASSNPAGNSYEQYF.

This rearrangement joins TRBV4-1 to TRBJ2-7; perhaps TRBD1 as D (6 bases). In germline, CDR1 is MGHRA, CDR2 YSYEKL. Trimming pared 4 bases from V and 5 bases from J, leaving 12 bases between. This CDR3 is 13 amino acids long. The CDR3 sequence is CASSRSRQDEQYF. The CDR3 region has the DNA TGCGCCAGCAGCCGGTCCAGACAGGACGAGCAGTACTTC.

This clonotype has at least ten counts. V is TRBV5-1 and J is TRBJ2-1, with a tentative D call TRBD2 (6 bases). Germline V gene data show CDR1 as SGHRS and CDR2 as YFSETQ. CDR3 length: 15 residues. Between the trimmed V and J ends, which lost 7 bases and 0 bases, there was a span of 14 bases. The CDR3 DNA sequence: TGCGCCAGCTCTCTGGGACTTAGCTCCTACAATGAGCAGTTCTTC. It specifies CASSLGLSSYNEQFF.

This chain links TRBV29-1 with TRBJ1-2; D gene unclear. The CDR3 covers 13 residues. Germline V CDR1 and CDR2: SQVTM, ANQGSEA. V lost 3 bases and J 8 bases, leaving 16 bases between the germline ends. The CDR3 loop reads CSVDPDTRGGYTF. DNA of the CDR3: TGCAGCGTTGACCCCGACACCCGAGGGGGCTACACCTTC.